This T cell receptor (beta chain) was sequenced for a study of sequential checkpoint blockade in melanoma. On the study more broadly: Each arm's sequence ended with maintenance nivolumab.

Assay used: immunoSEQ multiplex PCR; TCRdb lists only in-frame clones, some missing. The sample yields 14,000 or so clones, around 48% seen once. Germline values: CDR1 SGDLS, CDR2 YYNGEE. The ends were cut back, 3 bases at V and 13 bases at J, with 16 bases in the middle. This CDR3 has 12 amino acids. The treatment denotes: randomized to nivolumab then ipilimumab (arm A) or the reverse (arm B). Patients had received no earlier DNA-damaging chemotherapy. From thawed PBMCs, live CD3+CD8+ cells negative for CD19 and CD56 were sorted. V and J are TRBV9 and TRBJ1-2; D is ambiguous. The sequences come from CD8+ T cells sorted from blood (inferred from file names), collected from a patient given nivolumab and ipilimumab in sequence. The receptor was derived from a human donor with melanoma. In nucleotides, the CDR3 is TGTGCCAGCAGCGGGAGGACTCCTCTAACCACCTTC. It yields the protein CASSGRTPLTTF. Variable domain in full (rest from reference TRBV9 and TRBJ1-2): DSGVTQTPKHLITATGQRVTLRCSPRSGDLSVYWYQQSLDQGLQFLIQYYNGEERAKGNILERFSAQQFPDLHSELNLSSLELGDSALYFCASSGRTPLTTFGSGTRLTVV.